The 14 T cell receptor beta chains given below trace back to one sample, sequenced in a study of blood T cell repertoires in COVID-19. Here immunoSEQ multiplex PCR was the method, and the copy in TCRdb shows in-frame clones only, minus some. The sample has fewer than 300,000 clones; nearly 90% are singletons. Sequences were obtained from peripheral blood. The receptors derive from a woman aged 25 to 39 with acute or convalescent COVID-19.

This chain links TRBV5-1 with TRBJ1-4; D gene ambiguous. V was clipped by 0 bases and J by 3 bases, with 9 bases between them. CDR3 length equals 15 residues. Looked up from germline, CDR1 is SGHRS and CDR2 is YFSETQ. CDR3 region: CASSLGAGANEKLFF. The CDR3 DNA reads TGCGCCAGCAGCTTGGGGGCGGGAGCTAATGAAAAACTGTTTTTT.

The CDR3 DNA is TGTGCCAGCAGTCTGCGAGGCGTGAACACCGGGGAGCTGTTTTTT. Protein sequence: CASSLRGVNTGELFF. The chain has TRBV6-5 and TRBJ2-2; D gene uncertain. Germline V gene data show CDR1 as MNHEY and CDR2 as SVGAGI. V gave up 5 bases and J gave up 1 base, with 11 bases separating them. The CDR3 sequence is 15 residues long.

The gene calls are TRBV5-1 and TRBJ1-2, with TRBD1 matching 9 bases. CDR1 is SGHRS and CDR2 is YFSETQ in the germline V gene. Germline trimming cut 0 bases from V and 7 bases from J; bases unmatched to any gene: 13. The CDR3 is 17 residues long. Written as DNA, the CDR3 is TGCGCCAGCAGCTTGGGGGTTTGGGACAGGGCTGGGAGTGGCTACACCTTC. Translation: CASSLGVWDRAGSGYTF.

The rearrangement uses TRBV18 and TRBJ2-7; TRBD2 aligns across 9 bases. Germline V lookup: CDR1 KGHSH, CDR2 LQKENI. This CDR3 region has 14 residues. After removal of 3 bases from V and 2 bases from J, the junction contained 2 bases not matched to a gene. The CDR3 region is CASSPAGGAYEQYF. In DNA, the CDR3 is TGTGCCAGCTCACCGGCGGGGGGGGCCTACGAGCAGTACTTC.

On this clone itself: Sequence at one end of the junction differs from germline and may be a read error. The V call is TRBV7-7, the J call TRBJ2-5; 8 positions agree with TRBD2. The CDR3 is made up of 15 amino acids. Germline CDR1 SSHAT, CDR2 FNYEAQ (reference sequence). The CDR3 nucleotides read TGTGCTAGCAGCGAAGTAGCGGGAAATTGGGAGACCCAGTACTTC. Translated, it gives CASSEVAGNWETQYF.

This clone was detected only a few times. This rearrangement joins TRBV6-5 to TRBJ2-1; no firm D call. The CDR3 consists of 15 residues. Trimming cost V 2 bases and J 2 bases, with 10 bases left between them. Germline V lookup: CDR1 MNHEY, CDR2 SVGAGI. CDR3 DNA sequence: TGTGCCAGCAGTTACCGCCCAGGCGCCTACAATGAGCAGTTCTTC. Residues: CASSYRPGAYNEQFF.

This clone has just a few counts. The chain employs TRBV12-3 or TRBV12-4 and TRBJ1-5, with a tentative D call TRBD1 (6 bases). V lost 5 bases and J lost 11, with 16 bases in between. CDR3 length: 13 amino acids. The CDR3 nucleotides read TGTGCCAGCAGTCGCAGGGGTTCAGGGACCCAGCATTTT. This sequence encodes CASSRRGSGTQHF.

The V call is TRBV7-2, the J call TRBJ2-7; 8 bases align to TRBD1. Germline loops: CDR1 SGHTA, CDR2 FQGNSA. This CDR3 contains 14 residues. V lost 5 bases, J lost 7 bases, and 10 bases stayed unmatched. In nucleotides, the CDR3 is TGTGCCAGCAGCCCCCAGGGTCACAGGGGGGAGCAGTACTTC. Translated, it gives CASSPQGHRGEQYF.

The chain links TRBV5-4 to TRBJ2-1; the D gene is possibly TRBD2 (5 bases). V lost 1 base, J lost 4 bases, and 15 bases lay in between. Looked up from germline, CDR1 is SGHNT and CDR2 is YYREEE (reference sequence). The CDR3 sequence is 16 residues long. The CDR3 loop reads CASSLTPTGSYNEQFF. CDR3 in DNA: TGTGCCAGCAGCTTGACTCCGACGGGGTCATACAATGAGCAGTTCTTC.

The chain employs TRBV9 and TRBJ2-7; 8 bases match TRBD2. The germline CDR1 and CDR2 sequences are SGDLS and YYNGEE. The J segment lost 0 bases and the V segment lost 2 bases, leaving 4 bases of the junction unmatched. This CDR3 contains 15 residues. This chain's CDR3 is CASSVSGTSSYEQYF. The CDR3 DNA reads TGTGCCAGCAGCGTTAGCGGGACCAGCTCCTACGAGCAGTACTTC.

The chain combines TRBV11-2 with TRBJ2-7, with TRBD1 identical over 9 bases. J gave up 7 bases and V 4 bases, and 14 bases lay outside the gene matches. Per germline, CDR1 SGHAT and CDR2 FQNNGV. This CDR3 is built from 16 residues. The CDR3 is CASSSRTGTGSWEQYF. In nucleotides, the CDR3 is TGTGCCAGCAGCTCTAGGACCGGGACAGGGTCTTGGGAGCAGTACTTC.

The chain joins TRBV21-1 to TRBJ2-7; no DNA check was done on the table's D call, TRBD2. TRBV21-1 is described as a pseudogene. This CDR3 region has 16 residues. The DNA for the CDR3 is TGTGCCAGCAGCCCTATTTCGGGAGTATCGCACTACGAGCAGTACTTC. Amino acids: CASSPISGVSHYEQYF.

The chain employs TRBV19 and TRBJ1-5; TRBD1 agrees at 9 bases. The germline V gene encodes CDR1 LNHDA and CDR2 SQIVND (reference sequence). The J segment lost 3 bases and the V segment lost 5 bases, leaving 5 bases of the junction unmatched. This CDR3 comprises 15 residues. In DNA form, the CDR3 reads TGTGCCAGTAGTCCCCGGGACAGGGTCAATCAGCCCCAGCATTTT. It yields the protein CASSPRDRVNQPQHF.

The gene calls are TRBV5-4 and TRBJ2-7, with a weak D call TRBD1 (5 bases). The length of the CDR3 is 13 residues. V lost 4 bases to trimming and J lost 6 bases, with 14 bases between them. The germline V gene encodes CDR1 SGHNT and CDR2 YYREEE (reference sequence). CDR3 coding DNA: TGTGCCAGCAGCCCAACCCAGGGCGGCGAGCAGTACTTC. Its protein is CASSPTQGGEQYF. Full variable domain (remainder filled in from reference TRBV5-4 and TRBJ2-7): ETGVTQSPTHLIKTRGQQVTLRCSSQSGHNTVSWYQQALGQGPQFIFQYYREEENGRGNFPPRFSGLQFPNYSSELNVNALELDDSALYLCASSPTQGGEQYFGPGTRLTVT.